The 22 T cell receptor beta chains listed next were all sequenced from one sample in a study of T cells after yellow fever vaccination. TCRdb re-called the 5' RACE reads with MiXCR, one entry per CDR3 protein. The sample has hundreds of thousands of distinct CDR3 sequences, 15% to 20% seen once. The sample was PBMCs, taken before the yellow fever booster vaccination. Every receptor here comes from a man aged 18 to 29 who received the YFV17D yellow fever vaccine.

The sample holds a few counts of this clonotype. The J gene is TRBJ2-7, the V gene TRBV6-2 or TRBV6-3; perhaps TRBD2 as D (6 bases). The CDR3 runs to 15 residues. CDR1 MNHEY and CDR2 SVGEGT come from the germline V gene. Trimming pared 2 bases from V and 4 bases from J, leaving 15 bases between. In DNA form, the CDR3 reads TGTGCCAGCAGTTACGGGGTCGGAGGGGATTACGAGCAGTACTTC. Its translation: CASSYGVGGDYEQYF.

This clonotype has a handful of counts. The rearrangement joins TRBV4-1 to TRBJ2-4; D is unresolved. This CDR3 is 14 amino acids long. Looked up from germline, CDR1 is MGHRA and CDR2 is YSYEKL. V was clipped by 1 base and J by 4 bases, with 8 bases between them. CDR3 residues: CASSQVQVKNIQYF. CDR3 DNA sequence: TGCGCCAGCAGCCAAGTGCAGGTGAAAAACATTCAGTACTTC.

This clonotype was found a few times. V usage is TRBV7-9 and J usage is TRBJ2-7, with unresolved D. From germline, CDR1 is SEHNR and CDR2 FQNEAQ (reference sequence). The CDR3 loop spans 15 amino acids. V shed 2 bases and J shed 1 base, with 12 bases lying between them. CDR3 nucleotide sequence: TGTGCCAGCAGCTTATCCACTTCTCAGTCCTACGAGCAGTACTTC. This encodes CASSLSTSQSYEQYF.

The CDR3 here is CASSFGSLADTEAFF. The CDR3 DNA reads as TGTGCCAGCAGCTTTGGAAGTCTAGCTGACACTGAAGCTTTCTTT. The chain employs TRBV7-6 and TRBJ1-1; D remains ambiguous. Germline V gives CDR1 SGHVS, CDR2 FNYEAQ. This CDR3 comprises 15 residues. Trimming cost V 3 bases and J 3 bases, with 14 bases left between them. Combining the CDR3 with reference TRBV7-6 and TRBJ1-1 gives the whole variable domain GAGVSQSPRYKVTKRGQDVALRCDPISGHVSLYWYRQALGQGPEFLTYFNYEAQQDKSGLPNDRFSAERPEGSISTLTIQRTEQRDSAMYRCASSFGSLADTEAFFGQGTRLTVV.

The gene calls are TRBV9 and TRBJ2-3; 11 nucleotides match TRBD2. The CDR3 length is 17 residues. The germline gives CDR1 SGDLS, CDR2 YYNGEE. J lost 3 bases, V lost 3 bases, and 9 bases had no gene match. The CDR3 reads CASSGLAGGPFTDTQYF. The CDR3 bases are TGTGCCAGCAGCGGGTTAGCGGGGGGGCCTTTTACAGATACGCAGTATTTT.

This chain joins TRBV20-1 and TRBJ2-5, with D perhaps TRBD2 (5 bases). V was trimmed by 6 bases and J by 5 bases, leaving 22 bases between them. The CDR3 is 15 amino acids. CDR1 DFQATT and CDR2 SNEGSKA come from the germline V gene (reference sequence). CDR3 DNA: TGCAGTGCCACCGGCCGGGGTGACCGGCGGGAGACCCAGTACTTC. Residues: CSATGRGDRRETQYF.

This sequence joins TRBV11-2 and TRBJ1-5; unclear D gene. V lost 1 base and J lost 5, with 12 bases in between. The germline gives CDR1 SGHAT, CDR2 FQNNGV. The CDR3 contains 15 residues. CDR3 sequence (DNA): TGTGCCAGCAGCTTAGGGGTCTCTGGCGATCAGCCCCAGCATTTT. Encoded protein: CASSLGVSGDQPQHF.

The chain employs TRBV29-1 and TRBJ2-3; TRBD2 might be the D (6 bases). The CDR3 runs to 13 residues. Germline values: CDR1 SQVTM, CDR2 ANQGSEA. V was cut by 6 bases and J by 7 bases, with 17 bases left in between. In DNA, the CDR3 is TGCAGCGTCCAGTGGGGTCGGGGGAATACGCAGTATTTT. Amino acids: CSVQWGRGNTQYF.

The chain carries TRBV12-3 or TRBV12-4 and TRBJ2-3; D possibly matches TRBD1 or TRBD2 (5 bases each). V lost 6 bases and J 0 bases, leaving 10 bases between the germline ends. The CDR3 sequence is 14 residues long. In nucleotides, the CDR3 is TGTGCCAGCAGCACCGGGACGAGCACAGATACGCAGTATTTT. Encoded protein: CASSTGTSTDTQYF.

In its sample, this clonotype was seen many times. The genes are TRBV6-2 or TRBV6-3 and TRBJ1-1; 9 bases fit TRBD1. The CDR3 extends over 15 amino acids. Losses at the gene ends were 0 bases for V and 6 bases for J; bases not matched to a gene: 5. CDR1 and CDR2 (germline): MNHEY, SVGEGT. DNA of the CDR3: TGTGCCAGCAGTTACTCCGGGACAGGGTCGGCTGAAGCTTTCTTT. Translated: CASSYSGTGSAEAFF.

This clonotype was observed a handful of times. V and J are TRBV27 and TRBJ1-2; TRBD1 might be the D (5 bases). This CDR3 has 13 residues. V lost 2 bases to trimming and J lost 12 bases, with 16 bases between them. The germline V gene encodes CDR1 MNHEY and CDR2 SMNVEV (reference sequence). DNA for the CDR3: TGTGCCAGCAGTTTACGGGGCACCTCGGCTGACACCTTC. Translation gives CASSLRGTSADTF.

The rearrangement links TRBV29-1 to TRBJ1-2; 9 bases are shared with TRBD1. The trim removed 0 bases at V and 8 bases at J, leaving 7 bases unmatched. In germline, CDR1 is SQVTM, CDR2 ANQGSEA. This CDR3 has 14 amino acids. The CDR3 nucleotides read TGCAGCGTTGAAGATTGGGGACAGGGAGAAGGCTACACCTTC. Its protein product is CSVEDWGQGEGYTF.

This clonotype was detected many times. The CDR3: CASSPQGGPYEQYV. In nucleotides, the CDR3 is TGTGCCAGCAGCCCACAGGGGGGACCCTACGAGCAGTACGTC. The rearrangement joins TRBV7-2 to TRBJ2-7, with 8 bases lining up with TRBD1. V lost 5 bases, J lost 2 bases, and 5 bases stayed unmatched. CDR1 and CDR2 (germline): SGHTA, FQGNSA. CDR3 size: 14 residues.

The J gene is TRBJ1-5, the V gene TRBV20-1, with D maybe TRBD1 (5 bases). The germline V and J ends were trimmed by 6 bases and 1 base, with 10 bases remaining between them. Germline CDR1 reads DFQATT; CDR2 reads SNEGSKA (reference sequence). The CDR3 is 13 amino acids. The chain's CDR3 is CSASRDSNQPQHF. The CDR3 DNA reads as TGCAGTGCCTCCCGGGACAGCAATCAGCCCCAGCATTTT.

In this sample, this clonotype turned up a few times. The chain employs TRBV12-3 or TRBV12-4 and TRBJ2-5; 8 bases are shared with TRBD2. The CDR3 sequence is 14 residues long. The ends lost 6 bases at V and 4 bases at J; junction bases unmatched: 7. Here the CDR3 reads CASSPRLASETQYF. In DNA, the CDR3 is TGTGCCAGCAGCCCCAGACTAGCGTCAGAGACCCAGTACTTC.

This clonotype was found a few times. This chain joins TRBV20-1 and TRBJ1-1, with D unresolved. The germline V gene encodes CDR1 DFQATT and CDR2 SNEGSKA (reference sequence). The length of the CDR3 is 15 residues. V was shortened by 3 bases and J by 3 bases, with 17 bases between the two germline ends. CDR3 DNA: TGCAGTGCTAGGCATCCAACGGTTATGGACACTGAAGCTTTCTTT. It encodes CSARHPTVMDTEAFF.

The CDR3 reads CASSRQGLAKNIQYF. The CDR3 region has the DNA TGTGCCAGCAGCCGACAGGGCTTAGCCAAAAACATTCAGTACTTC. The chain joins TRBV5-4 to TRBJ2-4; TRBD1 matches at 7 bases. This CDR3 spans 15 amino acids. The V gene end was trimmed by 4 bases and the J gene end by 0 bases; junction bases not matched to a gene: 4. CDR1 and CDR2 (germline): SGHNT, YYREEE (reference sequence).

The rearrangement links TRBV7-2 to TRBJ2-1; no reliable D call. In germline, CDR1 is SGHTA, CDR2 FQGNSA. The CDR3 spans 13 residues. The germline V and J ends were trimmed by 1 base and 10 bases, with 11 bases remaining between them. The CDR3 sequence is CASSLEAPREQFF. The DNA of the CDR3 is TGTGCCAGCAGCTTAGAAGCGCCCCGAGAGCAGTTCTTC.

The chain joins TRBV20-1 to TRBJ1-4; the D is unclear. In germline, CDR1 is DFQATT, CDR2 SNEGSKA (reference sequence). This CDR3 is 12 amino acids long. V lost 5 bases and J lost 7, with 11 bases in between. In DNA, the CDR3 is TGCAGTGCTCCCTTAGGCACTGAAAAACTGTTTTTT. Its translation is CSAPLGTEKLFF.

This clonotype turned up a few times. The rearrangement links TRBV19 to TRBJ1-6; D may be TRBD1 (6 bases). In germline, CDR1 is LNHDA, CDR2 SQIVND (reference sequence). V lost 5 bases and J lost 10, with 15 bases in between. The CDR3 contains 14 residues. CDR3 protein: CASSLRDIQSPLHF. The CDR3 DNA reads as TGTGCCAGTAGTCTCCGGGACATCCAATCACCCCTCCACTTT.

The V call is TRBV19, the J call TRBJ1-2; 8 nucleotides align to TRBD1. The trim removed 7 bases at V and 5 bases at J, leaving 9 bases unmatched. Germline V gene sequence: CDR1 LNHDA, CDR2 SQIVND (reference sequence). The length of the CDR3 is 14 residues. The CDR3 sequence: CASNPTGEIYGYTF. The CDR3 coding sequence is TGTGCCAGTAACCCGACAGGGGAAATATATGGCTACACCTTC.

The V and J genes are TRBV7-9 and TRBJ2-5, with D perhaps TRBD1 (6 bases). Germline-derived CDR1 and CDR2 are SEHNR and FQNEAQ (reference sequence). V was clipped by 7 bases and J by 2 bases, with 14 bases between them. This CDR3 is built from 14 residues. The CDR3 sequence: CASTPRDIQETQYF. The CDR3 nucleotides are TGTGCCAGCACCCCTCGGGACATACAAGAGACCCAGTACTTC.